This TCR beta chain was sequenced in a study of graft-versus-host responses after intestinal transplantation. Background on the study: Recipients received multivisceral, liver-intestinal, or isolated intestinal transplants.

Only in-frame clones appear in the TCRdb table, and some are missing; sequencing was by immunoSEQ multiplex PCR. The profile covers roughly 60,000 clones, with 85% to 90% appearing a single time and 1.6% taken by the ten largest. Sequenced here: PBMCs, sampled 26 days after transplant. The receptor was isolated from a human patient who received an intestinal transplant, so some T cells may come from the graft donor.

The CDR3 is CASSLQGAQPQHF. CDR3 sequence (DNA): TGTGCCAGCAGCTTGCAGGGGGCCCAGCCCCAGCATTTT. The chain couples TRBV5-6 to TRBJ1-5; the match to TRBD1 covers 8 bases. The CDR3 spans 13 residues. V lost 1 base and J lost 7; bases outside the gene matches: 1. Germline loops: CDR1 SGHDT, CDR2 YYEEEE.